This entry is about one T cell receptor (beta chain). Its specificity is unknown. The data were taken from a study of cytomegalovirus exposure and HLA in healthy donors. Findings and caveats of the study: By a later analysis, the bulk of CMV-associated TCR beta chains appeared HLA-restricted.

In the PCR, 60 Vbeta and 13 Jbeta primers were used. This table comes from immunoSEQ multiplex PCR, and its TCRdb copy is limited to in-frame clones, with some not included. The specimen's table records some 120,000 clones. Trimming took off 4 bases at V and 9 bases at J, with 16 bases between the two ends. The CDR3 is made up of 14 amino acids. Germline loops: CDR1 MGHDK, CDR2 SYGVNS. Sequencing input: PBMCs. This rearrangement joins TRBV25-1 to TRBJ2-1; D is possibly TRBD2 (6 bases). This receptor was taken from a man aged 25-45 years in good health and CMV-seronegative. The CDR3 protein is CASSAPVRGSEQFF. DNA for the CDR3: TGTGCCAGCAGTGCCCCGGTGCGGGGTAGTGAGCAGTTCTTC.